This T cell receptor beta chain was sequenced for a study of radiation and T cells in renal cell carcinoma. Study-level results: Compared with controls, irradiated tumors showed greater TCR clonality. Sampling covered only roughly 0.91 g of each tumor. Top tumor clonotypes rose in blood 2 weeks post-radiation, then contracted. Dominant CDR3 motifs occupied more repertoire in irradiated than control tumors.

Clones were read by immunoSEQ multiplex PCR, and TCRdb kept only the in-frame ones, dropping some. Of over 15,000 clones in the sample, 55% to 65% were seen once. In the case of this clone: Its specificity is unknown.

Indicated treatment: 15 Gy SBRT to primary tumor, nephrectomy 4 weeks later. This CDR3 has 15 amino acids. Trimming removed 1 base at V and 1 base at J, with 10 bases between. CDR1 is SGHRS, CDR2 YFSETQ, per germline. The sample here was tumor tissue, taken from a patient whose treatment included radiotherapy and nephrectomy. This clonotype originated in a woman in her seventies with renal cell carcinoma. The chain is built from TRBV5-1 and TRBJ2-3, with no clear D. The CDR3 spells CASSLFTAGTDTQYF. In DNA, the CDR3 is TGCGCCAGCAGCTTGTTTACAGCAGGCACAGATACGCAGTATTTT.